This T cell receptor (beta chain) was sequenced for a study of Ad26.COV2.S vaccination and SARS-CoV-2 variants. Study-level information: This donor came from the COV1001 trial of Ad26.COV2.S. Regarding the study as a whole: After vaccination, substantial breadth of spike-specific CD8+ and CD4+ responses was reported.

As to treatment: around 19 received Ad26.COV2.S at low or high dose, single or two shots; about 5 received placebo; per-sample allocation not given. Day 63 following the first vaccine or placebo injection was when the samples were taken. There are 11 residues in the CDR3. Germline V gene lookup returns CDR1 SGHAT and CDR2 FQNNGV. V was cut by 10 bases and J by 4 bases, with 10 bases left in between. Some clones are missing from TCRdb's copy, which holds only in-frame ones; the method was immunoSEQ multiplex PCR. Here the sample spans about 350,000 clones, 70% to 90% being singletons. Of note for this clone: The antigen is unknown.

The chain employs TRBV11-2 and TRBJ2-5, with D possibly being TRBD2 (5 bases). The source material was peripheral blood, sampled in a trial of Ad26.COV2.S vaccine versus placebo. The receptor was derived from a person aged 18-60 years who received the Ad26.COV2.S COVID-19 vaccine or a placebo. The CDR3 spells CATGDGETQYF. CDR3 nucleotides: TGTGCCACCGGGGATGGAGAGACCCAGTACTTC.